One sample yielded the 9 T cell receptor beta chains listed below, sequenced in a study of shared clonotypes between healthy human individuals (dated by TCRdb to 2020 to 2022). Receptor libraries were prepared by the immunoSEQ multiplex PCR assay. In its TCRdb copy, this immuneACCESS table keeps in-frame sequences only and misses some clones. Where compared with another copy, unresolved V genes explain less than half of these, and the others have no known cause. Within this sample are about 870,000 clones, with 80% to 95% of them counted one time only. Nearly 25% of the sample goes to the ten largest clones. For the CD8 naive samples, CD45RO-negative cells were positively selected for CCR7, yielding a CD45RA+CCR7+ population from which TemRA cells were excluded. Sequencing was performed on naive CD8+ T cells sorted from blood. In the paper's terms, the cell subset or site label means: CD45RA+CCR7+. The source is a man aged 25-40 years in good health.

CDR3 sequence: CSVALEEGALDTDTQYF. For the CDR3, the DNA is TGCAGCGTTGCCCTGGAAGAGGGGGCTTTGGACACAGATACGCAGTATTTT. This chain connects TRBV29-1 to TRBJ2-3; 7 positions agree with TRBD1. The CDR3 is 17 residues long. The trim removed 4 bases at V and 2 bases at J, leaving 15 bases unmatched. Germline V CDR1 and CDR2: SQVTM, ANQGSEA.

The chain is built from TRBV5-5 and TRBJ2-1; TRBD1 aligns across 7 bases. The junction had 6 bases not matched to a gene; V was cut back by 2 bases and J by 7 bases. The CDR3 totals 14 residues. Germline lookup yields CDR1 SGHKS and CDR2 YYEKEE (reference sequence). CDR3 in amino acids: CASSFGTAQNEQFF. In nucleotides, the CDR3 is TGTGCCAGCAGCTTCGGGACAGCTCAAAATGAGCAGTTCTTC. Filled out from reference TRBV5-5 and TRBJ2-1, the complete variable domain reads DAGVTQSPTHLIKTRGQQVTLRCSPISGHKSVSWYQQVLGQGPQFIFQYYEKEERGRGNFPDRFSARQFPNYSSELNVNALLLGDSALYLCASSFGTAQNEQFFGPGTRLTVL.

The V and J genes are TRBV6-6 and TRBJ2-5, with D possibly matching TRBD2 (5 bases). CDR1 and CDR2 (germline): MNHNY, SVGAGI (reference sequence). V was cut by 3 bases and J by 1 base, with 12 bases left in between. This CDR3 is built from 15 residues. CDR3: CASSYAIASQETQYF. The DNA for the CDR3 is TGTGCCAGCAGTTATGCGATAGCGAGCCAAGAGACCCAGTACTTC.

The J gene is TRBJ2-1, the V gene TRBV6-6; D unresolved. CDR3 length equals 12 residues. CDR1 and CDR2 (germline): MNHNY, SVGAGI (reference sequence). V was cut by 6 bases and J by 3 bases, with 6 bases left in between. The CDR3 DNA is TGTGCCAGCAGCCTAAACTACAATGAGCAGTTCTTC. Encoded protein: CASSLNYNEQFF.

This rearrangement joins TRBV4-2 to TRBJ2-5, with TRBD2 matching over 7 bases. The DNA end is a closer match to TRBJ2-7, so the J assignment may be wrong. This CDR3 contains 12 residues. Germline V lookup: CDR1 LGHNA, CDR2 YNFKEQ. The CDR3 nucleotides read TGTGCCAGCGGCGGGAGCTCCTACGAGCAGTACTTC. It specifies CASGGSSYEQYF.

The J gene is TRBJ2-1, the V gene TRBV6-6; 9 nucleotides agree with TRBD1. This CDR3 has 15 residues. V lost 5 bases to trimming and J lost 3 bases; unmatched junction nucleotides: 5. CDR1 and CDR2 from the germline V gene are MNHNY and SVGAGI (reference sequence). CDR3 in amino acids: CASSDPGQGYNEQFF. CDR3 coding DNA: TGTGCCAGCAGTGACCCGGGACAGGGCTACAATGAGCAGTTCTTC.

V and J are TRBV19 and TRBJ2-7; weak D call: TRBD1 (6 bases). Trimming pared 9 bases from V and 2 bases from J, leaving 17 bases between. This CDR3 is built from 14 residues. Germline CDR1 LNHDA, CDR2 SQIVND (reference sequence). The CDR3 DNA sequence: TGTGCCAGCAGCTCGAGTGCAGGGGCCTACGAGCAGTACTTC. This encodes CASSSSAGAYEQYF.

The chain recombines TRBV4-2 with TRBJ2-7; 7 positions agree with TRBD2. The CDR3 sequence is 17 residues long. The V segment lost 0 bases and the J segment 3 bases; nucleotides outside the gene matches: 11. The germline V gene has CDR1 LGHNA and CDR2 YNFKEQ. CDR3 region: CASSQDFSPTSLYEQYF. CDR3 in DNA: TGTGCCAGCAGCCAAGATTTTTCCCCGACTAGCCTCTACGAGCAGTACTTC.

This clone was found once. The chain carries TRBV27 and TRBJ1-5; 7 bases match TRBD1. The germline V gene has CDR1 MNHEY and CDR2 SMNVEV (reference sequence). After removal of 1 base from V and 3 bases from J, the junction contained 15 bases not matched to a gene. There are 19 residues in the CDR3. CDR3 nucleotide sequence: TGTGCCAGCAGTTTATGGGGCCCCCGGGACAGAGTCTTCAATCAGCCCCAGCATTTT. Protein: CASSLWGPRDRVFNQPQHF.